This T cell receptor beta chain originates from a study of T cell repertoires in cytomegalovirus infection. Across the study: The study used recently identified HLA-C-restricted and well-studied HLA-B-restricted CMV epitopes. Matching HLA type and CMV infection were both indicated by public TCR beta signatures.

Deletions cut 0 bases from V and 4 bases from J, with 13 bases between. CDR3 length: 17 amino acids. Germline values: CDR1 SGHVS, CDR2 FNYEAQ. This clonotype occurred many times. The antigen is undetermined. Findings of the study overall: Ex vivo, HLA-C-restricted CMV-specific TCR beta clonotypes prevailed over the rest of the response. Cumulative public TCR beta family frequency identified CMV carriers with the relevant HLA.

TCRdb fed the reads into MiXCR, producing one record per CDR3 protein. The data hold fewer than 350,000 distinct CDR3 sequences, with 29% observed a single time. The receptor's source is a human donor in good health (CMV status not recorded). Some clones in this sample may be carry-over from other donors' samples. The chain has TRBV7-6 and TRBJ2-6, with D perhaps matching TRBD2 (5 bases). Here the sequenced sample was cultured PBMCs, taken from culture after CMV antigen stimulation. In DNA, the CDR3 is TGTGCCAGCAGCTTAGCGGGTGGAGGATGGGGGGCCAACGTCCTGACTTTC. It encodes CASSLAGGGWGANVLTF.